The subject of this entry is one T cell receptor beta chain. The treatment here: oral pan-JAK inhibitor, 5-10 mg twice daily. The data were obtained in a study of CD8+ T cells in alopecia areata. Trimming shortened V by 6 bases and J by 6 bases, and 20 bases separated the two germline ends. The CDR3 contains 14 residues. The germline CDR1 and CDR2 sequences are SQVTM and ANQGSEA. cDNA serving as the sequencing template came from extracted, reverse transcribed RNA. TCRdb's table, derived via immunoSEQ multiplex PCR, lists solely in-frame clones and lacks some. Of roughly 220,000 clones listed, approximately 70% are singletons.

This TCR derives from a human donor with alopecia areata. The V and J genes are TRBV29-1 and TRBJ1-1; D remains ambiguous. The sequencing used CD4+ T cells sorted from blood, collected at approximately week 42, from a patient treated with tofacitinib. The CDR3 nucleotides are TGCAGCGTCAAACGTGATCAAGTGCTCCCTGAAGCTTTCTTT. Residues: CSVKRDQVLPEAFF.